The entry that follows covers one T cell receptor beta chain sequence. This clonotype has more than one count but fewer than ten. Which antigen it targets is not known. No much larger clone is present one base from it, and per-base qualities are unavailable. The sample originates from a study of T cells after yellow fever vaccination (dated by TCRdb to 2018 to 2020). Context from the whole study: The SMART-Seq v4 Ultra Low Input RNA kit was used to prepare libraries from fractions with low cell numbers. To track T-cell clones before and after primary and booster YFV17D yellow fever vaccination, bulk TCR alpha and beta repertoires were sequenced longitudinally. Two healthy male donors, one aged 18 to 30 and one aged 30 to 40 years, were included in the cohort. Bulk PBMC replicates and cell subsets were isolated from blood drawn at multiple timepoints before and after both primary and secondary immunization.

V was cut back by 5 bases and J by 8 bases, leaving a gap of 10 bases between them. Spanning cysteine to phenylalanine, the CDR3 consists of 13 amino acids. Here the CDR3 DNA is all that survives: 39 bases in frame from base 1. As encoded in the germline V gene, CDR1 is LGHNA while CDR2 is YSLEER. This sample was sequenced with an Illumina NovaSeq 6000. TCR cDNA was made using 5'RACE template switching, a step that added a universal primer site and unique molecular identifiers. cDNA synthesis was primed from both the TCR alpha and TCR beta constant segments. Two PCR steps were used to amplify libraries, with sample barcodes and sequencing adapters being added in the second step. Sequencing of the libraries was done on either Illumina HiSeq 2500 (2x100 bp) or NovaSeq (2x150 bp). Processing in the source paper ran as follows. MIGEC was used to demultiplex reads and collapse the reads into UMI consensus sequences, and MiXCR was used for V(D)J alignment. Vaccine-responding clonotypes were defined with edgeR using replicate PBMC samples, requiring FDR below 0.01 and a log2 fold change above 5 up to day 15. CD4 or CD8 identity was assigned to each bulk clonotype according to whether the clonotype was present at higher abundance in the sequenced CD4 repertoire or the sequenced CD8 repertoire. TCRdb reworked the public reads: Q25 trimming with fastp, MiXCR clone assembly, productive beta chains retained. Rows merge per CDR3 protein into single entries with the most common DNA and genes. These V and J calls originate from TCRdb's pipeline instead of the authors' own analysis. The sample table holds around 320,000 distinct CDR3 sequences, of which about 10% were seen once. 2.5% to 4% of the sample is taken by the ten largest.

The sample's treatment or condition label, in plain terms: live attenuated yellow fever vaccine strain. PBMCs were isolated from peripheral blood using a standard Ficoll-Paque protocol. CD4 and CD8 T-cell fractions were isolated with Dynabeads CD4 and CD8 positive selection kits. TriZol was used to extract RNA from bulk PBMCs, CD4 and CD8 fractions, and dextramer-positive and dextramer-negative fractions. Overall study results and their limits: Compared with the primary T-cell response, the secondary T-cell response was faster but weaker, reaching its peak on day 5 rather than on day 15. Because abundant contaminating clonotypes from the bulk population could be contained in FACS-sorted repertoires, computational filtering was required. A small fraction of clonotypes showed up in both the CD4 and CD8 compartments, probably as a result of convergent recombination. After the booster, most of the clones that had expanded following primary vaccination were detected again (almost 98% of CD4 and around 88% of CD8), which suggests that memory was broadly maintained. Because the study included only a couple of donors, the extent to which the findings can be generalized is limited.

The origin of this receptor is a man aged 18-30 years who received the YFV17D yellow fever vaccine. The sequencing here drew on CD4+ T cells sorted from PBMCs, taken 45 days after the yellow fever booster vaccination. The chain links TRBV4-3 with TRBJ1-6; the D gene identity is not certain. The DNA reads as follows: TGCGCCAGCAGCTGGGGTGGGGATTCACCCCTCCACTTT. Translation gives CASSWGGDSPLHF.